A single sample is the source of the 6 T cell receptor beta chains below, sequenced in a study of blood T cell repertoires in COVID-19. Some clones are missing from TCRdb's copy, which holds only in-frame ones; the method was immunoSEQ multiplex PCR. The sample holds 100,000 to 120,000 clones; over 60% are singletons and the top ten take approximately 16%. Sequencing was carried out using peripheral blood. The receptors come from a woman older than 75 with active or convalescent COVID-19.

The J gene is TRBJ2-4, the V gene TRBV28; weak D call: TRBD2 (6 bases). The CDR3 has 15 amino acids. V was cut by 5 bases and J by 1 base, with 12 bases left in between. Germline V gene data show CDR1 as MDHEN and CDR2 as SYDVKM. CDR3: CASSPPGAAKNIQYF. CDR3 coding DNA: TGTGCCAGCAGTCCCCCGGGAGCTGCCAAAAACATTCAGTACTTC.

The V gene is TRBV24-1, the J gene TRBJ2-1, with TRBD1 identical over 7 bases. In germline, CDR1 is KGHDR, CDR2 SFDVKD. V lost 4 bases and J lost 5; bases outside the gene matches: 7. CDR3 length: 15 amino acids. DNA for the CDR3: TGTGCCACCAGTGACCCGACAGGGCCCCACAATGAGCAGTTCTTC. Its protein product is CATSDPTGPHNEQFF.

The chain links TRBV28 to TRBJ1-2, with a weak D call TRBD1 (6 bases). CDR3 length equals 15 residues. Trimming took 3 bases from V and 8 from J, leaving 19 bases between them. From germline, CDR1 is MDHEN and CDR2 SYDVKM. This chain's CDR3 is CASSFRHRVLLGYTF. In DNA form, the CDR3 reads TGTGCCAGCAGTTTCCGGCACAGGGTTCTTCTGGGCTACACCTTC.

This clone was counted a few times. This chain links TRBV3-1 (or the pseudogene TRBV3-2) with TRBJ2-7, with 12 positions matching TRBD2. The CDR3 has 17 residues. The trim removed 1 base at V and 0 bases at J, leaving 4 bases unmatched. Germline V gene data show CDR1 as LGHDT and CDR2 as YNNKEL (reference sequence). The CDR3 reads CASSQGTSGTNSYEQYF. The CDR3 coding sequence is TGTGCCAGCAGCCAAGGGACTAGCGGGACCAACTCCTACGAGCAGTACTTC.

The chain joins TRBV11-2 to TRBJ2-5, with 9 nucleotides matching TRBD2. This CDR3 is built from 14 residues. J was trimmed by 4 bases and V by 4 bases; bases with no gene match: 4. The germline V gene encodes CDR1 SGHAT and CDR2 FQNNGV. The CDR3 region is CASSSAGGLETQYF. CDR3 DNA: TGTGCCAGCAGCTCGGCGGGGGGGTTAGAGACCCAGTACTTC. The entire variable domain, with the rest obtained from reference TRBV11-2 and TRBJ2-5, is as follows: EAGVAQSPRYKIIEKRQSVAFWCNPISGHATLYWYQQILGQGPKLLIQFQNNGVVDDSQLPKDRFSAERLKGVDSTLKIQPAKLEDSAVYLCASSSAGGLETQYFGPGTRLLVL.

As to this clone: The same CDR3 can be traced to other DNA sequences in this sample. The chain combines TRBV15 with TRBJ2-1; the match to TRBD1 covers 10 bases. Unmatched junction bases numbered 1, after V lost 3 bases and J lost 8 bases. The CDR3 spans 13 residues. In germline, CDR1 is LNHNV, CDR2 YYDKDF (reference sequence). The CDR3 nucleotides read TGTGCCACCAGCAGGGACAGGGGGTATGAGCAGTTCTTC. Its translation is CATSRDRGYEQFF.